Here is one T cell receptor (beta chain) with its context. Its target is not known. TCRdb ran MiXCR on the RT-PCR reads and lists one entry per CDR3 protein. The data show more than 700,000 distinct CDR3 sequences, with 21% seen just once and 9.5% to 13% held by the top ten. This sample was included in a study of response to subunit inactivated influenza vaccine. Findings of the study overall: Authors suggested few new T cells are recruited by each seasonal influenza vaccination.

The CDR3 has 15 amino acids. Germline CDR1 reads MNHEY; CDR2 reads SMNVEV (reference sequence). The junction had 7 bases not matched to a gene; V was cut back by 3 bases and J by 2 bases. The material was PBMCs from blood, obtained more than 4 days after vaccination. The chain has TRBV27 and TRBJ2-7, with 7 bases identical to TRBD2. The origin of this receptor is a man aged 50 to 60 who received an inactivated influenza vaccine. Here the CDR3 reads CASSLSASGTYEQYF. The CDR3 DNA reads as TGTGCCAGCAGTTTGTCGGCTAGCGGAACCTACGAGCAGTACTTC.